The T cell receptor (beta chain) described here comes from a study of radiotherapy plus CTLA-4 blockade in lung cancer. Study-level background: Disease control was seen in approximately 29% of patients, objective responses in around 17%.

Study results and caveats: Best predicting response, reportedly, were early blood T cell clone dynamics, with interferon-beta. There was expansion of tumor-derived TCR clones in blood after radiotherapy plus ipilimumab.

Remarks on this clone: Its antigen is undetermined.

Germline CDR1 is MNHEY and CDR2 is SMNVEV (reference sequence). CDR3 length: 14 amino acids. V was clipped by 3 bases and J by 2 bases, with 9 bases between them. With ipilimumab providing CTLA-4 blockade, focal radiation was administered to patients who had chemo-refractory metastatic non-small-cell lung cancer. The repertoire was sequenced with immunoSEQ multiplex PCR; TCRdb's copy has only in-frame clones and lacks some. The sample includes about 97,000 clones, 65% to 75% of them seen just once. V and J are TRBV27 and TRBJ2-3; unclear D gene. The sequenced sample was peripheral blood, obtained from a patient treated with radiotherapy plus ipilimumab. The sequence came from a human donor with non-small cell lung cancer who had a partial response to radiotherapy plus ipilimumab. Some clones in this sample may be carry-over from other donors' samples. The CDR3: CASSFDTLTDTQYF. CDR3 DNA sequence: TGTGCCAGCAGTTTCGACACCCTCACAGATACGCAGTATTTT.